The 27 T cell receptor beta chains below all came from one sample that was sequenced in a study of blood T cell repertoires in COVID-19. Assay used: immunoSEQ multiplex PCR; TCRdb lists only in-frame clones, some missing. Among about 240,000 clones listed, around 87% were seen once. The specimen sequenced was PBMCs or T cells enriched from blood (not recorded which). These receptors originate from a woman in her thirties or forties with acute COVID-19.

This clone showed up just once. The chain employs TRBV5-1 and TRBJ2-3; D not resolved. Germline CDR1 and CDR2: SGHRS and YFSETQ. This CDR3 contains 12 residues. Trimming pared 1 base from V and 6 bases from J, leaving 6 bases between. CDR3: CASSLRSDTQYF. In nucleotides, the CDR3 is TGCGCCAGCAGCTTGCGGTCGGATACGCAGTATTTT.

Only one count was recorded for this clone. The chain links TRBV5-1 to TRBJ2-7; 12 bases are shared with TRBD1. V shed 8 bases, J shed 6 bases, and the junction held 6 bases outside the gene matches. This CDR3 is 13 amino acids long. Germline lookup yields CDR1 SGHRS and CDR2 YFSETQ. This CDR3 reads CASRDRGHGEQYF. The CDR3 coding sequence is TGCGCCAGTCGGGACAGGGGGCATGGCGAGCAGTACTTC.

A note on this clone: The sample contains more than one DNA sequence encoding this CDR3. J is TRBJ1-2 and V is TRBV2, with D maybe TRBD1 (5 bases). This CDR3 spans 13 amino acids. V lost 2 bases, J lost 4 bases, and 8 bases lay in between. The V gene's germline CDR1 is SNHLY and CDR2 FYNNEI. The CDR3 DNA is TGTGCCAGCAGTGAACAGGGTAGCTATGGCTACACCTTC. Amino acids: CASSEQGSYGYTF.

The chain recombines TRBV7-8 with TRBJ1-3; the D gene is possibly TRBD1 (6 bases). Trimming shortened V by 6 bases and J by 1 base, and 22 bases separated the two germline ends. Germline assignment: CDR1 SGHVS and CDR2 FQNEAQ. This CDR3 has 18 residues. The CDR3 loop reads CASSQRPGQKRSGNTIYF. As DNA, the CDR3 is TGTGCCAGCAGTCAGAGGCCGGGACAAAAAAGGTCTGGAAACACCATATATTTT.

The sample holds one count of this clone. The rearrangement joins TRBV30 to TRBJ2-7; a possible D gene is TRBD1 (5 bases). V was cut by 1 base and J by 2 bases, with 9 bases left in between. Germline V lookup: CDR1 GTSNPN, CDR2 SVGIG (reference sequence). The CDR3 covers 13 residues. The CDR3 DNA reads TGTGCCTGGAGTGGGACATCGCCCTACGAGCAGTACTTC. This codes for CAWSGTSPYEQYF.

Only a few counts were recorded for this clone. The chain joins TRBV5-6 to TRBJ2-7; D possibly corresponds to TRBD1 (6 bases). Per the germline V gene, CDR1 is SGHDT and CDR2 is YYEEEE. V lost 5 bases and J 4 bases, leaving 16 bases between the germline ends. There are 14 residues in the CDR3. CDR3 loop: CASSFTGMRYEQYF. The CDR3 DNA is TGTGCCAGCAGTTTTACAGGGATGAGATACGAGCAGTACTTC.

This rearrangement joins TRBV10-1 to TRBJ2-2; the D is unclear. The germline V gene has CDR1 WNHNN and CDR2 SYGVQD (reference sequence). The CDR3 length is 12 residues. V shed 8 bases and J shed 1 base, with 5 bases lying between them. The CDR3 coding sequence is TGCGCCAGCGGAGAGAACACCGGGGAGCTGTTTTTT. Protein: CASGENTGELFF.

This clone is a singleton in its sample. V and J are TRBV6-5 and TRBJ2-5, with no clear D. V was pared by 5 bases and J by 1 base, with 8 bases between. The CDR3 sequence is 13 residues long. CDR1 is MNHEY and CDR2 is SVGAGI in the germline V gene. In nucleotides, the CDR3 is TGTGCCAGCAGTCTTAACTTCCAAGAGACCCAGTACTTC. This sequence encodes CASSLNFQETQYF.

This clone has just one count. This chain links TRBV7-9 with TRBJ2-1, with D uncertain. The germline V gene has CDR1 SEHNR and CDR2 FQNEAQ (reference sequence). V shed 4 bases and J shed 2 bases, with 15 bases lying between them. The CDR3 covers 16 residues. The CDR3 coding sequence is TGTGCCAGCAGCTCAGAGGCCCATCGGACCTACAATGAGCAGTTCTTC. Protein: CASSSEAHRTYNEQFF.

CDR3 amino acids: CASSLLLAGGPHEQYF. CDR3 in DNA: TGTGCCAGCAGTTTATTGCTAGCGGGAGGGCCCCACGAGCAGTACTTC. This chain uses TRBV27 with TRBJ2-7, with 12 bases matching TRBD2. Trimming at V came to 1 base and at J to 5 bases, leaving 6 bases not matched to a gene. The length of the CDR3 is 16 residues. Germline-derived CDR1 and CDR2 are MNHEY and SMNVEV (reference sequence).

The chain joins TRBV12-3 or TRBV12-4 to TRBJ1-2; D is undetermined. This CDR3 is 12 amino acids long. V gave up 5 bases and J gave up 8 bases, with 12 bases separating them. CDR3 protein: CASSPPVGGYTF. The CDR3 bases are TGTGCCAGCAGTCCTCCTGTGGGCGGCTACACCTTC.

This chain links TRBV4-1 with TRBJ1-1; 7 positions agree with TRBD1. V shed 3 bases, J shed 0 bases, and the junction held 10 bases outside the gene matches. The CDR3 runs 17 residues. CDR1 and CDR2 from the germline V gene are MGHRA and YSYEKL. CDR3 residues: CASSHRDSQIVNTEAFF. CDR3 nucleotide sequence: TGCGCCAGCAGCCACCGGGACAGCCAAATCGTGAACACTGAAGCTTTCTTT.

The CDR3 here is CASSSGGQIATEAFF. The CDR3 bases are TGTGCCAGTAGTTCAGGGGGACAGATAGCCACTGAAGCTTTCTTT. The chain carries TRBV19 and TRBJ1-1; TRBD1 agrees at 7 bases. Per germline, CDR1 LNHDA and CDR2 SQIVND (reference sequence). The trim removed 5 bases at V and 4 bases at J, leaving 10 bases unmatched. The CDR3 spans 15 residues. The full variable domain, with the rest looked up from reference TRBV19 and TRBJ1-1, is DGGITQSPKYLFRKEGQNVTLSCEQNLNHDAMYWYRQDPGQGLRLIYYSQIVNDFQKGDIAEGYSVSREKKESFPLTVTSAQKNPTAFYLCASSSGGQIATEAFFGQGTRLTVV.

The chain joins TRBV3-1 (or the pseudogene TRBV3-2) to TRBJ2-7; a possible D gene is TRBD1 (5 bases). Per the germline V gene, CDR1 is LGHDT and CDR2 is YNNKEL (reference sequence). The V gene lost 3 bases and the J gene lost 4 bases, with 10 bases spanning the gap. This CDR3 has 13 residues. CDR3 loop: CASSHAGWYEQYF. The DNA for the CDR3 is TGTGCCAGCAGCCACGCAGGGTGGTACGAGCAGTACTTC.

This clone was detected only once. V and J are TRBV2 and TRBJ1-2; a possible D gene is TRBD1 (6 bases). The ends were cut back, 7 bases at V and 14 bases at J, with 26 bases in the middle. Germline assignment: CDR1 SNHLY and CDR2 FYNNEI. CDR3 length equals 14 residues. Here the CDR3 DNA reads TGTGCCAGCAAGGTGGGGAGACAGGCGCTAGATTTAACCTTC. It is translated as CASKVGRQALDLTF.

This chain connects TRBV12-3 or TRBV12-4 to TRBJ2-2; 7 positions agree with TRBD2. CDR3 length: 13 amino acids. The junction had 11 bases not matched to a gene; V was cut back by 6 bases and J by 13 bases. In nucleotides, the CDR3 is TGTGCCAGCAGCCCCTTCCAGGGAGGGTTGCTGTTTTTT. Its translation: CASSPFQGGLLFF.

The rearrangement links TRBV30 to TRBJ1-5; D is uncertain. The CDR3 length is 11 residues. Germline CDR1 GTSNPN, CDR2 SVGIG (reference sequence). The germline V and J ends were trimmed by 2 bases and 7 bases, with 6 bases remaining between them. CDR3 bases: TGTGCCTGGAGTCCCAGACAGCCCCAGCATTTT. Translation: CAWSPRQPQHF. Filled out from reference TRBV30 and TRBJ1-5, the complete variable domain reads SQTIHQWPATLVQPVGSPLSLECTVEGTSNPNLYWYRQAAGRGLQLLFYSVGIGQISSEVPQNLSASRPQDRQFILSSKKLLLSDSGFYLCAWSPRQPQHFGDGTRLSIL.

This rearrangement joins TRBV6-1 to TRBJ2-7; 10 bases fit TRBD2. There are 19 residues in the CDR3. Germline CDR1 MNHNS, CDR2 SASEGT. The V and J ends lost 1 base and 2 bases, in that order; junction bases with no gene match: 14. The CDR3 spells CASSEEVLVGLAEAYEQYF. The DNA for the CDR3 is TGTGCCAGCAGTGAAGAGGTTTTAGTTGGACTAGCGGAAGCCTACGAGCAGTACTTC.

The chain recombines TRBV11-1 with TRBJ2-1; 10 bases agree with TRBD1. V lost 3 bases and J lost 7; bases outside the gene matches: 9. From germline, CDR1 is SGHAT and CDR2 FQDESV (reference sequence). CDR3 length: 16 amino acids. CDR3 coding DNA: TGTGCCAGCAGCTTCGAAGGACAGGGGGATTGGAATGAGCAGTTCTTC. Translated: CASSFEGQGDWNEQFF. The variable domain in full, completed from reference TRBV11-1 and TRBJ2-1, reads EAEVAQSPRYKITEKSQAVAFWCDPISGHATLYWYRQILGQGPELLVQFQDESVVDDSQLPKDRFSAERLKGVDSTLKIQPAELGDSAMYLCASSFEGQGDWNEQFFGPGTRLTVL.

This clone was seen once. The chain couples TRBV24-1 to TRBJ2-1, with TRBD2 identical over 8 bases. Germline trimming cut 1 base from V and 4 bases from J; bases unmatched to any gene: 8. Germline V gene data show CDR1 as KGHDR and CDR2 as SFDVKD. The CDR3 sequence is 17 residues long. This CDR3 is CATSDLKSGSGYNEQFF. Here the CDR3 DNA reads TGTGCCACCAGTGATTTAAAGAGCGGGAGTGGGTACAATGAGCAGTTCTTC.

The J gene is TRBJ1-1, the V gene TRBV19; TRBD1 matches 10 bases. Germline loops: CDR1 LNHDA, CDR2 SQIVND (reference sequence). The CDR3 sequence is 15 residues long. V dropped 4 bases and J dropped 4; count of bases not matched to a gene: 6. The chain's CDR3 is CASSTKTGGGTEAFF. CDR3 nucleotides: TGTGCCAGTAGTACCAAGACAGGGGGCGGCACTGAAGCTTTCTTT.

This rearrangement joins TRBV4-1 to TRBJ1-3, with D perhaps TRBD1 (5 bases). Germline values: CDR1 MGHRA, CDR2 YSYEKL. CDR3 size: 16 residues. The germline V and J ends were trimmed by 0 bases and 3 bases, with 12 bases remaining between them. This chain's CDR3 is CASSQDDQGFGNTIYF. The CDR3 bases are TGCGCCAGCAGCCAAGATGATCAGGGTTTTGGAAACACCATATATTTT.

The chain carries TRBV2 and TRBJ1-5, with no clear D. This CDR3 has 15 residues. From germline, CDR1 is SNHLY and CDR2 FYNNEI. The germline V and J ends were trimmed by 6 bases and 5 bases, with 17 bases remaining between them. The CDR3 DNA sequence: TGTGCCAGCAGATCTCCCTTGGGCGTGGATCAGCCCCAGCATTTT. It yields the protein CASRSPLGVDQPQHF.

This chain joins TRBV19 and TRBJ1-2; the match to TRBD1 covers 8 bases. V shed 5 bases, J shed 4 bases, and the junction held 12 bases outside the gene matches. CDR1 and CDR2 (germline): LNHDA, SQIVND (reference sequence). The CDR3 runs to 16 residues. CDR3 residues: CASSPTLQGAGYGYTF. DNA of the CDR3: TGTGCCAGTAGTCCAACGCTTCAGGGGGCCGGCTATGGCTACACCTTC.

This chain joins TRBV11-2 and TRBJ2-7, with unresolved D. The CDR3 is made up of 11 amino acids. Germline CDR1 and CDR2: SGHAT and FQNNGV. V gave up 3 bases and J gave up 4 bases, with 4 bases separating them. The CDR3 protein is CASSFQYEQYF. In DNA, the CDR3 is TGTGCCAGCAGCTTTCAATACGAGCAGTACTTC.

The genes are TRBV30 and TRBJ1-4; 8 bases agree with TRBD1. Germline V gene data show CDR1 as GTSNPN and CDR2 as SVGIG (reference sequence). V lost 3 bases to trimming and J lost 8 bases; unmatched junction nucleotides: 5. CDR3 length: 13 residues. The CDR3 sequence: CAWSTDREEKLFF. The CDR3 DNA is TGTGCCTGGAGCACGGACAGGGAGGAAAAACTGTTTTTT.

The chain uses TRBV5-6 and TRBJ1-1; D uncertain. This CDR3 is 15 amino acids long. Germline values: CDR1 SGHDT, CDR2 YYEEEE. Trimming took off 0 bases at V and 1 base at J, with 10 bases between the two ends. Written as DNA, the CDR3 is TGTGCCAGCAGCTTGGCTCCTACTAGGAACACTGAAGCTTTCTTT. This translates into CASSLAPTRNTEAFF.